The T cell receptor (beta chain) under discussion was sequenced for a study of blood T cell repertoires in COVID-19. On the study more broadly: Spain, Italy and the United States supplied samples that represented acute and convalescent COVID-19. From T cells, B-cell-depleted T cells, or PBMCs came the material, which was cDNA or gDNA.

The J segment lost 3 bases and the V segment lost 1 base, leaving 2 bases of the junction unmatched. The CDR3 runs 15 residues. Germline CDR1 SGHTA, CDR2 FQGNSA. In the original workflow: Estimation of nucleated cell counts was performed using reference gene primer amplification. Measured with immunoSEQ multiplex PCR; TCRdb has only the in-frame clones, and not every one. The DNA gave D and trimming, while V, J and clone size come from that table. This table has approximately 200,000 clones, 88% appearing once. This chain links TRBV7-2 with TRBJ2-7; 11 nucleotides align to TRBD2. The sequenced sample was peripheral blood. The clonotype originates from a woman aged 55-69 years with acute or convalescent COVID-19. In nucleotides, the CDR3 is TGTGCCAGCAGCTTAGTTACTAGCGGGGGCTACGAGCAGTACTTC. It yields the protein CASSLVTSGGYEQYF.